Below, 7 T cell receptor beta chains from the same sample are listed, as sequenced in a study of shared clonotypes between healthy human individuals (dated by TCRdb to the early 2020s). Receptor amplification or capture employed the immunoSEQ multiplex PCR assay. The clones in this table, taken by TCRdb from immuneACCESS, are in-frame only. Not every clone is retained; where verified, under half of the shortfall comes from an unresolved V gene, and the cause of the rest is unknown. The sample table shows 450,000 to 500,000 clones, and over 60% are seen once. Together, the top ten hold 10% to 15% of the sample. The sample consisted of PBMCs. These receptors came from a woman between 40 and 55 years old in good health. Some clones in this sample may be carry-over from other donors' samples.

This clone was seen a single time. A far larger clone is just one base off, so this is likely a read error. Additional DNA sequences in this sample encode the identical CDR3. The chain recombines TRBV11-1 with TRBJ1-1, with D maybe TRBD1 (5 bases). Germline V gene sequence: CDR1 SGHAT, CDR2 FQDESV (reference sequence). V dropped 5 bases and J dropped 11 bases, with 27 bases sitting between them. The CDR3 sequence is 16 residues long. As DNA, the CDR3 is TGTGCCAGCAGCCTACTCGGACAAGGGAGCGACCTGAATGCTTTCTTT. Translating it yields CASSLLGQGSDLNAFF.

The chain joins TRBV12-5 to TRBJ2-4; weak D call: TRBD2 (5 bases). The CDR3 length is 16 residues. Germline CDR1 LGHNT, CDR2 FRNRAP. Trimming took off 5 bases at V and 1 base at J, with 15 bases between the two ends. CDR3 sequence (DNA): TGTGCTAGTGGTCCAAACATGGGAGCGGCCAAAAACATTCAGTACTTC. Translated, it gives CASGPNMGAAKNIQYF.

This clone occurred once. The chain is built from TRBV2 and TRBJ2-2; D not resolved. V was pared by 3 bases and J by 4 bases, with 6 bases between. The CDR3 spans 13 residues. Germline assignment: CDR1 SNHLY and CDR2 FYNNEI. In nucleotides, the CDR3 is TGTGCCAGCAGTGATGGCCCCACCGGGGAGCTGTTTTTT. This sequence encodes CASSDGPTGELFF.

A remark on this clone: Being one base from a much bigger clone, this may be a read error. The V and J genes are TRBV7-9 and TRBJ2-3; 11 nucleotides agree with TRBD2. The CDR3 has 17 amino acids. Germline V gene data show CDR1 as SEHNR and CDR2 as FQNEAQ (reference sequence). For the CDR3, the DNA is TGTGGCAGCAGCTTAGCACTAGCGGGAGCTACCACAGATACGCAGTATTTT. This gives the protein CGSSLALAGATTDTQYF. The whole variable domain, remainder taken from reference TRBV7-9 and TRBJ2-3, is DTGVSQNPRHKITKRGQNVTFRCDPISEHNRLYWYRQTLGQGPEFLTYFQNEAQLEKSRLLSDRFSAERPKGSFSTLEIQRTEQGDSAMYLCGSSLALAGATTDTQYFGPGTRLTVL.

The chain couples TRBV14 to TRBJ2-7, with no clear D. Germline V CDR1 and CDR2: SGHDN, FVKESK. The CDR3 spans 14 residues. The ends were cut back, 1 base at V and 6 bases at J, with 13 bases in the middle. The CDR3 region has the DNA TGTGCCAGCAGCCAAGCCCTCCTAACTGGCGAGCAGTACTTC. It translates to CASSQALLTGEQYF.

The chain combines TRBV29-1 with TRBJ2-1; D is possibly TRBD2 (6 bases). Trimming took 7 bases from V and 9 from J, leaving 19 bases between them. Germline V CDR1 and CDR2: SQVTM, ANQGSEA. This CDR3 region has 13 residues. CDR3 region: CSGEGLSGTEQFF. DNA for the CDR3: TGCAGCGGCGAGGGTCTTAGCGGAACTGAGCAGTTCTTC.

In its sample, this clone was seen once. The gene calls are TRBV18 and TRBJ2-7; weak D call: TRBD1 (5 bases). CDR3 length: 14 residues. Trimming took off 2 bases at V and 5 bases at J, with 13 bases between the two ends. Germline V gene lookup returns CDR1 KGHSH and CDR2 LQKENI. The CDR3 DNA sequence: TGTGCCAGCTCACCAGTCCAGGGAAGTCACGAGCAGTACTTC. It codes for CASSPVQGSHEQYF.